This T cell receptor beta chain was identified in a study of shared clonotypes between healthy human individuals. Whole-study context: For every donor, three CD4 naive, three CD4 memory, two CD8 naive and one CD8 memory plates were used. Findings of the study overall: Naive CD4 clonotypes overlapped across a handful of donors at about 5.3%. Generation probabilities were higher for clonotypes shared across all four sorted-subset donors than for unshared ones.

The study ran the assay at deep level. TCRdb's copy holds only in-frame clones and misses some; the assay was immunoSEQ multiplex PCR. Of more than 600,000 clones in the sample, 92% were seen once. The table lists this clone with a count of one. Antigen unknown. The germline CDR1 and CDR2 sequences are MNHNY and SVGAGI (reference sequence). Deletions cut 7 bases from V and 2 bases from J, with 14 bases between. This CDR3 has 14 residues. Naive-designated CD8 cells lacked CD45RO, were positively enriched for CCR7, and omitted terminally differentiated effector memory CD45RA+ cells. Sample: naive CD8+ T cells sorted from blood. This sequence originates from a man aged 25-45 years in good health. This chain joins TRBV6-6 and TRBJ2-5, with TRBD1 as a possible D gene (5 bases). The CDR3, as DNA: TGTGCCAGCAACTCAGGGATGGGGCAAGAGACCCAGTACTTC. It translates to CASNSGMGQETQYF.